This T cell receptor (beta chain) was captured by sequencing in a study of neurological immune-mediated disorders. Study-level points and caveats: Patients with HTLV-1-associated myelopathy showed the most TCR clonal expansion. Those with multiple sclerosis showed the least, falling below healthy controls.

This clonotype was detected many times. The antigen is undetermined. The V gene lost 4 bases and the J gene lost 7 bases, with 17 bases spanning the gap. The germline CDR1 and CDR2 sequences are SGHRS and YFSETQ. The CDR3 length is 15 residues. The cDNA was synthesized by 5'RACE incorporating 10-nucleotide random UMIs. The output of every sequencing run, over 160 million TCR-beta sequences, came from 15-18 subjects. A single record per CDR3 protein comes from TCRdb applying MiXCR to the 5' RACE reads. The sample yields 40,000 or so distinct CDR3 sequences, 2.5% seen once. The chain combines TRBV5-1 with TRBJ2-2; no definite D call. The sample was PBMCs. This TCR came from a man under 40 with multiple sclerosis. DNA of the CDR3: TGCGCCAGCAGCCACTCCGCGGCTGGGAACGGGGAGCTGTTTTTT. The encoded protein is CASSHSAAGNGELFF.